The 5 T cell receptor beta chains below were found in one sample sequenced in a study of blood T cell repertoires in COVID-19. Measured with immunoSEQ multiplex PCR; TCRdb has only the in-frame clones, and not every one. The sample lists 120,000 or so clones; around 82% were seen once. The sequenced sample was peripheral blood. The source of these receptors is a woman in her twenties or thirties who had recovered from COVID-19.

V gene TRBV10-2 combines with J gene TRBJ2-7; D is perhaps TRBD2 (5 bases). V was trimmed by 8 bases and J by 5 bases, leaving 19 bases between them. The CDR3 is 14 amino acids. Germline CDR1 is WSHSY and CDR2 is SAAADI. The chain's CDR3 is CASRLRDKLDEQYF. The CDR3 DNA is TGCGCCAGCCGACTGAGGGATAAACTCGACGAGCAGTACTTC.

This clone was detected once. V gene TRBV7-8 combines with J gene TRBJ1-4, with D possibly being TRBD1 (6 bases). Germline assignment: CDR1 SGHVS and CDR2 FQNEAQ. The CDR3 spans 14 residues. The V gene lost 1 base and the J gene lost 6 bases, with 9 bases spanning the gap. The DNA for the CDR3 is TGTGCCAGCAGCTTAGGAGGGGGTGATGAAAAACTGTTTTTT. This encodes CASSLGGGDEKLFF.

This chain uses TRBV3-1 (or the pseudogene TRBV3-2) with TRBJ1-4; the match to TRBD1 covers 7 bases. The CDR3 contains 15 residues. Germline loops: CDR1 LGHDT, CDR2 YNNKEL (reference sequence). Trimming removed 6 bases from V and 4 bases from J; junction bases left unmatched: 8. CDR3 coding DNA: TGTGCCAGCAGGCAAACGGGACAGCGTAATGAAAAACTGTTTTTT. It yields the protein CASRQTGQRNEKLFF.

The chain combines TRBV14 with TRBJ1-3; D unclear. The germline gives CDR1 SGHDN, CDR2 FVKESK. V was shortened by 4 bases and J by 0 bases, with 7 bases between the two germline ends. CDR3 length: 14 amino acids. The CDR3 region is CASSLSNSGNTIYF. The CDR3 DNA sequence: TGTGCCAGCAGCCTGAGTAACTCTGGAAACACCATATATTTT.

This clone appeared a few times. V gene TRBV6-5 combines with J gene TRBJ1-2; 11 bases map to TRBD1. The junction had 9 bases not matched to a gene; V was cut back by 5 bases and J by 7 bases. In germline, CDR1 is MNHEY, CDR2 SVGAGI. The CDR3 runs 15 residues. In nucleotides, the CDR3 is TGTGCCAGCAGTACTCCCGGGACAGGGGGGACTGGCTACACCTTC. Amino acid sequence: CASSTPGTGGTGYTF.